These T cell receptor beta chains were read from a single sample in a study of vaccination effects on CD4 cells after COVID-19. These receptors have no identified antigens. Assay: immunoSEQ multiplex PCR; the TCRdb copy retains only in-frame clones and omits some. The sample lists roughly 41,000 clones; 60% to 80% were seen once. The sample consisted of CD4+ T cells from PBMCs cultured with HCoV-OC43 spike peptides, taken before COVID-19 vaccination. These receptors all stem from a human donor who received a COVID-19 vaccine. CDR3s include the opening cysteine and the closing phenylalanine or tryptophan. D genes are given only for firm matches. Expanded clones get a size class; other rows say once, few or many, or leave the size out.

v_call	d_call	j_call	clone_size	cdr3_aa
TRBV4-1	NA	TRBJ2-5	NA	CASSHAEDFRRGETQYF
TRBV6-2/TRBV6-3	NA	TRBJ1-3	many	CASSYSSTSSGNTIYF
TRBV20-1	TRBD1	TRBJ1-2	few	CSASKGAQGYGYTF
TRBV21-1	NA	TRBJ2-7	few	CASSKGSSNLHSYEQYF
TRBV5-5	TRBD1	TRBJ1-2	few	CASSLEGQGIGYTF
TRBV3-1/TRBV3-2	NA	TRBJ1-2	NA	CASSQAYGYTF
TRBV2	NA	TRBJ2-3	NA	CASSGGRATRTDTQYF
TRBV25-1	TRBD2	TRBJ2-3	NA	CASRAGTSGRSGTDTQYF
TRBV10-2	NA	TRBJ1-1	NA	CASRIGGGTEAFF
TRBV24-1	NA	TRBJ2-1	NA	CATSDRNLDEQFF
TRBV4-1	TRBD2	TRBJ2-1	NA	CASSQEGLAGGRSYNEQFF
TRBV27	NA	TRBJ1-2	NA	CASSPTVIGTYGYTF
TRBV29-1	NA	TRBJ2-2	NA	CSVGERNPPGELFF
TRBV24-1	TRBD1	TRBJ2-3	once	CATSDAGQGSTDTQYF
TRBV5-1	NA	TRBJ2-1	few	CASSLDLGGSYNEQFF